What follows describes a single T cell receptor beta chain. The data are from a study of T cell repertoires in cytomegalovirus infection. In the study overall: It can be stated that public TCR beta signatures indicated CMV infection as well as a matching HLA type.

Trimming removed 6 bases from V and 10 bases from J; junction bases left unmatched: 3. This CDR3 has 13 residues. The germline V gene encodes CDR1 SNHLY and CDR2 FYNNEI. TCRdb re-derived calls from the reads in MiXCR, one entry per CDR3 protein. The sample shows about 360,000 distinct CDR3 sequences, less than 20% of them seen only once. The clonotype originates from a human donor in good health (CMV status not recorded). Some clones in this sample may be carry-over from other donors' samples. The rearrangement links TRBV2 to TRBJ1-6, with TRBD1 matching over 10 bases. Sequenced sample: PBMCs. CDR3 residues: CASRGQGTSPLHF. CDR3 nucleotide sequence: TGTGCCAGCAGGGGACAGGGGACGTCACCCCTCCACTTT.